A selection of T cell receptor beta chains follows, all from one sample in a study of radiotherapy plus CTLA-4 blockade in lung cancer. Data came from immunoSEQ multiplex PCR; TCRdb stores just in-frame clones and leaves some out. The sample shows 30,000 to 40,000 clones, roughly four fifths of them seen only once. Source: peripheral blood, taken from a patient treated with radiotherapy plus ipilimumab. These receptor sequences come from a human donor with non-small cell lung cancer that progressed on radiotherapy plus ipilimumab. The conserved cysteine and the conserved F or W are not part of the CDR3 here. D genes are given only for firm matches.

v_call	cdr3_length	d_call	j_call	cdr3_aa
TRBV7-6	13	TRBD1	TRBJ1-5	ASSFGTGYDQPQH
TRBV10-3	13	TRBD2	TRBJ2-1	AISAGLAEYNEQF
TRBV6-1	12	TRBD1	TRBJ1-3	ASSRQGVGNTIY
TRBV7-9	14	TRBD2	TRBJ2-5	ASTIHPGGTQETQY
TRBV14	14	TRBD2	TRBJ2-1	ASSHLAGGSYNEQF
TRBV6-5	14	NA	TRBJ1-3	ASSYGDTFSGNTIY
TRBV10-1	9	NA	TRBJ1-5	ASSDPGRGH
TRBV4-1	16	NA	TRBJ1-2	ASSQEILTRPGAYGYT
TRBV18	14	TRBD1	TRBJ1-4	ASSPRQGAGGEKLF
TRBV30	13	NA	TRBJ2-2	AWSVGQPFTGELF
TRBV19	11	NA	TRBJ2-1	AGSRTGNDEQF
TRBV2	11	TRBD1	TRBJ1-1	ASRGTGNTEAF
TRBV28	13	NA	TRBJ2-2	ASSSGQGGTGELF
TRBV9	13	NA	TRBJ2-7	ASSVGGGALSEQY
TRBV7-3	14	TRBD2	TRBJ2-3	ASSGAGTSGRDTQY
TRBV7-6	15	TRBD1	TRBJ1-2	ASSLAAGGVSNYGYT
TRBV6-5	12	NA	TRBJ2-7	TTREINRPYEQY
TRBV28	13	NA	TRBJ2-5	ASSLRGARSETQY
TRBV28	12	NA	TRBJ1-4	ASMGGGAYEKLF
TRBV4-2	13	NA	TRBJ1-2	ASSQPGEGNYGYT
TRBV5-1	14	TRBD1	TRBJ2-3	ASSPGQGPPVDTQY
TRBV5-5	14	TRBD2	TRBJ2-7	ASSLALAGGVDEQY
TRBV7-2	12	TRBD2	TRBJ2-5	ASSFQRGGETQY
TRBV7-3	12	TRBD1	TRBJ2-1	ASSPGQGRGEQF
TRBV7-9	6	NA	TRBJ2-3	ASSALV
TRBV30	9	NA	TRBJ2-1	AWSVGNEQF
TRBV6-1	10	TRBD1	TRBJ1-4	ASSLPVGQWF
TRBV19	15	TRBD1	TRBJ2-3	ASSIGTGSVSTDTQY
TRBV4-3	13	NA	TRBJ2-7	ASSQEATGAYEQY
TRBV28	10	NA	TRBJ2-1	ASSSLEGEQF
TRBV2	14	TRBD1	TRBJ1-1	ASSPWTGGANTEAF
TRBV28	9	NA	TRBJ2-7	ASGNPYEQY
TRBV21-1	14	NA	TRBJ1-5	ASSATGLSSNQPQH
TRBV4-1	13	NA	TRBJ2-3	ASSLYLGGASPAG
TRBV6-1	12	NA	TRBJ2-4	ASRLGPAKNIQY
TRBV10-3	12	TRBD1	TRBJ2-7	AISPTTGGYEQY
TRBV28	12	TRBD1	TRBJ1-4	ASSLKRGHEKLF